This T cell receptor (beta chain) was sequenced in a study of blood T cell repertoires in COVID-19. Study context: Collection of acute and convalescent COVID-19 samples took place in the United States, Italy and Spain. In each case, the material was cDNA or gDNA derived from T cells, B-cell-depleted T cells, or PBMCs.

Source study methods: From reference gene primer amplification, estimates of nucleated cell counts were derived. Sequencing used immunoSEQ multiplex PCR; TCRdb keeps in-frame clones, though not all of them. V, J and clone size are those of that table, while D and trimming were read from the DNA. The sample consists of about 120,000 clones, about 80% of them appearing once. Germline assignment: CDR1 MNHNS and CDR2 SASEGT. There are 15 residues in the CDR3. Trimming cost V 2 bases and J 4 bases, with 15 bases left between them. The sequenced sample consisted of peripheral blood. The genes are TRBV6-1 and TRBJ2-7; tentative D call: TRBD2 (5 bases). The clonotype was recovered from a woman between 50 and 59 years old with acute or convalescent COVID-19. In DNA form, the CDR3 reads TGTGCCAGCAGTGAACTATTGTCCGGGGAATACGAGCAGTACTTC. Translating it yields CASSELLSGEYEQYF.